The 6 T cell receptor beta chains below were found in one sample sequenced in a study of blood T cell repertoires in COVID-19. The protocol was immunoSEQ multiplex PCR, while the TCRdb copy is restricted to in-frame clones and leaves out a portion. The sample contains 350,000 to 550,000 clones, 70% to 90% of which appear only once. The sequenced material came from PBMCs or T cells enriched from blood (not recorded which). Receptor source: a woman under 30 with acute COVID-19.

The chain employs TRBV19 and TRBJ1-5, with D tentatively TRBD1 (6 bases). V shed 3 bases and J shed 4 bases, with 16 bases lying between them. The CDR3 length is 16 residues. Looked up from germline, CDR1 is LNHDA and CDR2 is SQIVND (reference sequence). DNA for the CDR3: TGTGCCAGTAGTATCCTCCGACAGGTAGGGAATCAGCCCCAGCATTTT. It translates to CASSILRQVGNQPQHF. The full variable domain, its missing parts supplied by reference TRBV19 and TRBJ1-5, is DGGITQSPKYLFRKEGQNVTLSCEQNLNHDAMYWYRQDPGQGLRLIYYSQIVNDFQKGDIAEGYSVSREKKESFPLTVTSAQKNPTAFYLCASSILRQVGNQPQHFGDGTRLSIL.

The chain joins TRBV19 to TRBJ2-5; 9 nucleotides line up with TRBD2. CDR1 is LNHDA and CDR2 is SQIVND in the germline V gene (reference sequence). J lost 5 bases, V lost 5 bases, and 3 bases had no gene match. This CDR3 contains 13 residues. The CDR3 spells CASSASGVETQYF. The CDR3 nucleotides read TGTGCCAGTAGTGCTAGCGGGGTTGAGACCCAGTACTTC. Based on the CDR3 plus reference TRBV19 and TRBJ2-5, the full variable domain is DGGITQSPKYLFRKEGQNVTLSCEQNLNHDAMYWYRQDPGQGLRLIYYSQIVNDFQKGDIAEGYSVSREKKESFPLTVTSAQKNPTAFYLCASSASGVETQYFGPGTRLLVL.

The chain links TRBV4-3 to TRBJ1-2; tentatively, D is TRBD1 (5 bases). Trimming cost V 0 bases and J 3 bases, with 14 bases left between them. This CDR3 is built from 16 residues. Germline assignment: CDR1 LGHNA and CDR2 YSLEER. CDR3 sequence (DNA): TGCGCCAGCAGCCAAGATCCCTGGACATTAGACTATGGCTACACCTTC. It encodes CASSQDPWTLDYGYTF.

The V gene is TRBV11-3, the J gene TRBJ2-2, with 8 bases lining up with TRBD1. Germline loops: CDR1 SGHNT, CDR2 YENEEA. CDR3 length equals 14 residues. The trim removed 6 bases at V and 5 bases at J, leaving 5 bases unmatched. CDR3 sequence (DNA): TGTGCCAGCAGACCGGGACAGGAGACCGGGGAGCTGTTTTTT. Translating it yields CASRPGQETGELFF.

The chain has TRBV28 and TRBJ1-2; TRBD1 matches 9 bases. Germline assignment: CDR1 MDHEN and CDR2 SYDVKM. The CDR3 consists of 14 residues. Trimming at V came to 5 bases and at J to 3 bases, leaving 4 bases not matched to a gene. The CDR3 nucleotides read TGTGCCAGCAGTATACAGGGGGCTTACTATGGCTACACCTTC. Translated, it gives CASSIQGAYYGYTF.

The chain employs TRBV7-8 and TRBJ1-6; perhaps TRBD1 as D (5 bases). This CDR3 has 14 amino acids. V lost 6 bases and J 10 bases, leaving 16 bases between the germline ends. The germline V gene has CDR1 SGHVS and CDR2 FQNEAQ. The CDR3 is CASSGQGSKSPLHF. The CDR3 bases are TGTGCCAGCAGTGGTCAGGGCTCGAAATCACCCCTCCACTTT.